The T cell receptor beta chain under discussion was sequenced for a study of neurological immune-mediated disorders. Study-wide results and limits: HTLV-1-associated myelopathy had the most TCR clonal expansion, whereas multiple sclerosis had the least (lower than in healthy controls). There were no CDR3 amino acid sequences shared by expanded clones across subjects, a result suggesting private repertoires in all groups.

This clonotype is deemed medium-sized. Its antigen is not identified. 5'RACE generated cDNA with 10-nucleotide random UMIs. Sequencing runs each generated in excess of 170 million TCR-beta sequences derived from 15-18 subjects. From the 5' RACE reads, TCRdb called clonotypes with MiXCR, one entry per CDR3 protein. This table holds under 85,000 distinct CDR3 sequences, about 9.4% found once. J was trimmed by 5 bases and V by 5 bases; bases with no gene match: 10. The V gene's germline CDR1 is DFQATT and CDR2 SNEGSKA (reference sequence). The CDR3 runs 16 residues. The material sequenced was PBMCs. This TCR derives from a man aged 40-55 years in good health. V gene TRBV20-1 combines with J gene TRBJ2-5; 14 nucleotides align to TRBD2. CDR3 sequence (DNA): TGCAGTGCTTTGGGACTAGCGGGGGTCAAGGGGGAGACCCAGTACTTC. Translated: CSALGLAGVKGETQYF.